This T cell receptor (beta chain) stems from a study of T cell clonotyping in hematopoietic cell transplantation. Study outcomes and limitations: Recipient TCR diversity dropped after transplant; expanded clonotypes rose from day 30 to 180. Higher Inverse Simpson Index values in graft donor and pretransplant recipient predicted broader posttransplant TCR diversity.

Time point reported: recipient sample about 28 days before transplant, after cytoreduction. Blood collection times were about day -28 and days 30, 100, 180 posttransplant. V was pared by 0 bases and J by 4 bases, with 16 bases between. The germline V gene has CDR1 LGHNA and CDR2 YSLEER. CDR3 length: 16 residues. As for this clone: Its specificity is unknown.

Assay used: immunoSEQ multiplex PCR; TCRdb lists only in-frame clones, some missing. Seen here are about 28,000 clones, about 93% observed once, and the top ten hold 2% to 2.5%. Sequences were derived from peripheral blood mononuclear cells, sampled before stem cell transplant. This TCR was recovered from a man in his forties or fifties with acute myeloid leukemia. Some clones in this sample may be carry-over from other donors' samples. This chain connects TRBV4-3 to TRBJ2-7; D is unresolved. As DNA, the CDR3 is TGCGCCAGCAGCCAAGATTTAGGGATTAGCAGTTACGAGCAGTACTTC. Translating it yields CASSQDLGISSYEQYF.